Listed below are T cell receptor beta chains from one sample, sequenced in a study of cytomegalovirus exposure and HLA in healthy donors. Measured with immunoSEQ multiplex PCR; TCRdb has only the in-frame clones, and not every one. The data show 50,000 to 65,000 clones, with 75% to 85% seen just once and 45% to 60% held by the top ten. The sequenced material came from PBMCs. These receptors were obtained from a man in his fifties in good health and CMV-seropositive. Both conserved end residues are part of each CDR3. Fields, in order: J gene, V gene, D gene, clone size, CDR3 DNA, CDR3 protein. D genes are given only for firm matches. Not all rows give a size; the values are once, few, many and, for expanded clones, a class.

J gene: TRBJ1-1
V gene: TRBV11-3
D gene: -
clone size: -
CDR3 DNA: TGTGCCAGCAGCCAGGCCCCTACCTCTGAAGCTTTCTTT
CDR3 protein: CASSQAPTSEAFF

J gene: TRBJ1-6
V gene: TRBV28
D gene: TRBD1
clone size: few
CDR3 DNA: TGTGCCAGCAGTTTGGGACAGGGGGTTAATTCACCCCTCCACTTT
CDR3 protein: CASSLGQGVNSPLHF

J gene: TRBJ2-3
V gene: TRBV2
D gene: TRBD2
clone size: -
CDR3 DNA: TGTGCCAGCAGTGAAAATAGCGGGAGTAGGACAGATACGCAGTATTTT
CDR3 protein: CASSENSGSRTDTQYF

J gene: TRBJ1-1
V gene: TRBV6-1
D gene: TRBD1
clone size: -
CDR3 DNA: TGTGCCAGCAGTTCCGAATACAGGGGGGCGACTGAAGCTTTCTTT
CDR3 protein: CASSSEYRGATEAFF

J gene: TRBJ2-1
V gene: TRBV6-5
D gene: TRBD1
clone size: -
CDR3 DNA: TGTGCCAGCAGTGCGGACAGGGGGTTTGTCAATGAGCAGTTCTTC
CDR3 protein: CASSADRGFVNEQFF

J gene: TRBJ2-7
V gene: TRBV7-2
D gene: -
clone size: -
CDR3 DNA: TGTGCCAGCAGCTTAACACAGACCTACGAGCAGTACTTC
CDR3 protein: CASSLTQTYEQYF

J gene: TRBJ2-7
V gene: TRBV5-4
D gene: TRBD1
clone size: -
CDR3 DNA: TGTGCCAGCAGCTCGGCGGACAGGGGGGCCTACGAGCAGTACTTC
CDR3 protein: CASSSADRGAYEQYF

J gene: TRBJ1-1
V gene: TRBV29-1
D gene: TRBD1
clone size: -
CDR3 DNA: TGCAGCGGCTTGACAGGGGCGACTGAAGCTTTCTTT
CDR3 protein: CSGLTGATEAFF

J gene: TRBJ2-7
V gene: TRBV30
D gene: TRBD1
clone size: -
CDR3 DNA: TGTGCCTGGAGCGCTGACAGGGCCTACGAGCAGTGCTTC
CDR3 protein: CAWSADRAYEQCF

J gene: TRBJ1-1
V gene: TRBV7-8
D gene: -
clone size: -
CDR3 DNA: TGTGCCAGCAGCTCAGGAGGGGCTGGCACTGAAGCTTTCTTT
CDR3 protein: CASSSGGAGTEAFF

J gene: TRBJ1-5
V gene: TRBV2
D gene: TRBD1
clone size: -
CDR3 DNA: TGTGCCAGCAGTACCGGGACAGGGAATAGCAATCAGCCCCAGCATTTT
CDR3 protein: CASSTGTGNSNQPQHF

J gene: TRBJ1-5
V gene: TRBV27
D gene: -
clone size: -
CDR3 DNA: TGTGCCAGCAGTCCCATACGGGGTCGCAATCAGCCCCAGCATTTT
CDR3 protein: CASSPIRGRNQPQHF

J gene: TRBJ1-3
V gene: TRBV10-2
D gene: -
clone size: -
CDR3 DNA: TGCGCCAGCAGGGACAGCGGAGCTAGCTCTGGAAACACCATATATTTT
CDR3 protein: CASRDSGASSGNTIYF

J gene: TRBJ2-1
V gene: TRBV7-2
D gene: -
clone size: -
CDR3 DNA: TGTGCCAGCAGCCCCACACCGGACACAGGGTGGTACGAGCAGTTCTTC
CDR3 protein: CASSPTPDTGWYEQFF

J gene: TRBJ2-7
V gene: TRBV5-1
D gene: TRBD1
clone size: -
CDR3 DNA: TGCGCCAGCAGCTCCGGGACAGCAAGCCACGAGCAGTACTTC
CDR3 protein: CASSSGTASHEQYF

J gene: TRBJ2-7
V gene: TRBV27
D gene: -
clone size: -
CDR3 DNA: TGTGCCAGCAGTTCGGCGGGCGGCCCCTACGAGCAGTACTTC
CDR3 protein: CASSSAGGPYEQYF